The next 9 T cell receptor beta chains were all read from a single sample in a study of cytomegalovirus exposure and HLA in healthy donors (dated by TCRdb to the late 2010s). Library construction relied on the immunoSEQ multiplex PCR assay. A mixture of 60 forward primers for TCR Vbeta segments and 13 reverse primers for TCR Jbeta segments was used in the multiplex PCR. Imported from immuneACCESS, the table was reduced by TCRdb to in-frame sequences with V and J called. These copies leave out some clones; in studies compared against another copy, an unresolved V gene accounts for under half, and the cause of the remainder is not known. The sample table shows under 200,000 clones, and 80% to 90% are seen once. The ten top clones hold approximately 8.5% of the sample. The sequencing sample was made of PBMCs. These receptors came from a man aged 18 to 30 in good health and CMV-seropositive.

The V call is TRBV15, the J call TRBJ1-2, with D perhaps TRBD1 (5 bases). The CDR3 is 15 residues long. The V and J ends lost 0 bases and 3 bases respectively, with 11 bases between them. Germline V CDR1 and CDR2: LNHNV, YYDKDF (reference sequence). DNA for the CDR3: TGTGCCACCAGCAGAGATGTGGGGGGGGACTATGGCTACACCTTC. This gives the protein CATSRDVGGDYGYTF.

V and J are TRBV25-1 and TRBJ1-1; 9 bases are a match to TRBD1. J lost 8 bases, V lost 6 bases, and 4 bases had no gene match. This CDR3 is built from 12 residues. Germline V lookup: CDR1 MGHDK, CDR2 SYGVNS. CDR3 sequence reads: CASRTGGPEAFF. CDR3 bases: TGTGCCAGCAGAACAGGGGGCCCAGAAGCTTTCTTT.

The V gene is TRBV4-3, the J gene TRBJ2-3; 10 bases line up with TRBD1. V shed 0 bases and J 3 bases; nucleotides not matched to a gene: 3. Germline V gene data show CDR1 as LGHNA and CDR2 as YSLEER. The CDR3 covers 16 residues. The CDR3 protein is CASSQDGTGVTDTQYF. The DNA for the CDR3 is TGCGCCAGCAGCCAAGATGGGACAGGGGTAACAGATACGCAGTATTTT.

This clone appeared a few times. This chain connects TRBV4-1 to TRBJ2-7; possibly TRBD1 for D (6 bases). Germline V lookup: CDR1 MGHRA, CDR2 YSYEKL. This CDR3 comprises 15 residues. V dropped 3 bases and J dropped 2 bases, with 14 bases sitting between them. The CDR3 sequence: CASSHNNEGAYEQYF. DNA of the CDR3: TGCGCCAGCAGCCACAACAACGAGGGGGCCTACGAGCAGTACTTC.

The count of this clone is one. The chain joins TRBV6-5 to TRBJ1-1, with 9 bases that match TRBD1. The germline gives CDR1 MNHEY, CDR2 SVGAGI. The ends lost 5 bases at V and 3 bases at J; junction bases unmatched: 7. There are 15 residues in the CDR3. CDR3 region: CASSNRGRWDTEAFF. Here the CDR3 DNA reads TGTGCCAGCAGTAACAGGGGGCGATGGGACACTGAAGCTTTCTTT.

On this clone itself: Since no conserved phenylalanine or tryptophan closes the CDR3, a read error is the likely cause. The rearrangement links TRBV6-4 to TRBJ1-2; 10 positions match TRBD1. Germline CDR1 MRHNA, CDR2 SNTAGT. The CDR3 is made up of 13 amino acids. With V trimmed by 5 bases and J by 6 bases, 3 bases remained unmatched. The CDR3 DNA is TGTGCCAGCAGTCGGGGGACAGGGGATGGCTACACCCTC. This encodes CASSRGTGDGYTL.

Notes on this clone: Other nucleotide sequences in the sample specify the same CDR3. V is TRBV30 and J is TRBJ1-1, with D possibly being TRBD1 (6 bases). Germline V gene sequence: CDR1 GTSNPN, CDR2 SVGIG (reference sequence). V gave up 4 bases and J gave up 5 bases, with 20 bases separating them. The CDR3 extends over 15 amino acids. The CDR3 DNA follows: TGTGCCTGGATGGGGGTAGGGGGTCTAGGGACTGAAGCTTTCTTT. It codes for CAWMGVGGLGTEAFF.

This clone has just one count. J is TRBJ1-2 and V is TRBV7-9; D may be TRBD1 (6 bases). V was shortened by 1 base and J by 6 bases, with 24 bases between the two germline ends. CDR3 size: 18 residues. The germline CDR1 and CDR2 sequences are SEHNR and FQNEAQ (reference sequence). CDR3 sequence reads: CASSLVLFFEGVIDGYTF. CDR3 nucleotide sequence: TGTGCCAGCAGCTTAGTCTTGTTTTTTGAGGGGGTGATCGATGGCTACACCTTC.

This clone was recorded only once. The V gene is TRBV27, the J gene TRBJ1-4; D is uncertain. V was pared by 8 bases and J by 10 bases, with 14 bases between. The V gene's germline CDR1 is MNHEY and CDR2 SMNVEV (reference sequence). This CDR3 contains 12 residues. Here the CDR3 reads CASGAPGVKLFF. DNA of the CDR3: TGTGCCAGCGGTGCCCCCGGAGTAAAACTGTTTTTT.